The clone carrying this TCR beta chain was seen a few times. Its antigen is undetermined. TCRdb re-analysed the reads in MiXCR, keeping a single row per CDR3 protein. The sample includes some 450,000 distinct CDR3 sequences, approximately 33% seen only once; the top ten take roughly 13%. This record belongs to a study of T cell repertoires in cytomegalovirus infection. Study information: Through public TCR beta signatures, both CMV infection and matching HLA type were indicated. Broader study findings: HLA-C-restricted CMV clonotypes gave the most frequent clonotype in two of eight donors.

Looked up from germline, CDR1 is LGHDT and CDR2 is YNNKEL (reference sequence). V was pared by 2 bases and J by 5 bases, with 4 bases of the junction left unmatched. This CDR3 has 15 amino acids. This receptor was identified in a human donor in good health (CMV status not recorded). Some clones in this sample may be carry-over from other donors' samples. The sample consisted of PBMCs. The V gene is TRBV3-1, the J gene TRBJ2-1; TRBD2 matches 9 bases. The CDR3 DNA reads as TGTGCCAGCAGCCAAAGGACTAGCGAGGACAATGAGCAGTTCTTC. The encoded protein is CASSQRTSEDNEQFF.